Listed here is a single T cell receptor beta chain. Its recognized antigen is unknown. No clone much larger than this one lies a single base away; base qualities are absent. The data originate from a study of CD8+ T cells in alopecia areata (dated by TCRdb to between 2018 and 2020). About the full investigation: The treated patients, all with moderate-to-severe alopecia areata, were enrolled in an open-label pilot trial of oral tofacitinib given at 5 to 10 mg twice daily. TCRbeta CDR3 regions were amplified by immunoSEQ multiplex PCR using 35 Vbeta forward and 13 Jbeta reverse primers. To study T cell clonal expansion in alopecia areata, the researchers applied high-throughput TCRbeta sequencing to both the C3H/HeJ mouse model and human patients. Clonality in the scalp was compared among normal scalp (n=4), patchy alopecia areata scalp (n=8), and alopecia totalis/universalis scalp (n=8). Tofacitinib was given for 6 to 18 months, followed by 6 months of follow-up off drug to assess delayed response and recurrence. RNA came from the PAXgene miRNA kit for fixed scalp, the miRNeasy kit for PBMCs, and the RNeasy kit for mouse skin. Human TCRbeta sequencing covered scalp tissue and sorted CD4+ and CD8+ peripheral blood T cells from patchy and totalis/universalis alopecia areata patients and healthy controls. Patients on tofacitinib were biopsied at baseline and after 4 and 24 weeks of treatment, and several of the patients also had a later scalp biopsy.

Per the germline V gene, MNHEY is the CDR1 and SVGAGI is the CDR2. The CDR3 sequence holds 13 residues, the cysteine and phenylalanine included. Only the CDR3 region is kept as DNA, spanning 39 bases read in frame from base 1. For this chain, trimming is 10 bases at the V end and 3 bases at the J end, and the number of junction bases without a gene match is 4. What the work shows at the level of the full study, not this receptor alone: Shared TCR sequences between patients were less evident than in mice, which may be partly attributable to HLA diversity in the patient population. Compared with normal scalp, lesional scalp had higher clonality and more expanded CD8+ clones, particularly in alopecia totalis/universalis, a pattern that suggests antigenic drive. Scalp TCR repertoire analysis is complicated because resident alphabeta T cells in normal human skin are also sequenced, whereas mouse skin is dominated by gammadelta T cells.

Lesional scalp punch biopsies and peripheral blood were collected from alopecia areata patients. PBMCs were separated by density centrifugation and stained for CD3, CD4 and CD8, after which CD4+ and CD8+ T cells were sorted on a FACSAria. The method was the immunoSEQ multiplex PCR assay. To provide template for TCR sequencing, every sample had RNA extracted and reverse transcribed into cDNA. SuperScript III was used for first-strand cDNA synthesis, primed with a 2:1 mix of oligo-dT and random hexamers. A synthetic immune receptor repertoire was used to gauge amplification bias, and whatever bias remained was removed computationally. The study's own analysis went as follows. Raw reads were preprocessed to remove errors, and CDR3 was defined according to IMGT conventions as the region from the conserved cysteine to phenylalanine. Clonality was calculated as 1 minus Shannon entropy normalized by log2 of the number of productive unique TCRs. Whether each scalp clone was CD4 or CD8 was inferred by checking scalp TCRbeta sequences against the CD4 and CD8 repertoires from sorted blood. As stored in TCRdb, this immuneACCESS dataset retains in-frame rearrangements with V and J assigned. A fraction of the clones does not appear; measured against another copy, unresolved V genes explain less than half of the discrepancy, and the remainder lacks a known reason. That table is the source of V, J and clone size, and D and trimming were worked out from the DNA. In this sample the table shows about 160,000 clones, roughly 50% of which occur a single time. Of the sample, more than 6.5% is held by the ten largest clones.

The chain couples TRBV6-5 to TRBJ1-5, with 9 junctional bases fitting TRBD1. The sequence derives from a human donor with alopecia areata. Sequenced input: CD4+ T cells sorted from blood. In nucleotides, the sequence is TGTGCCACCAGGACAGGGGCCAATCAGCCCCAGCATTTT. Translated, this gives CATRTGANQPQHF.